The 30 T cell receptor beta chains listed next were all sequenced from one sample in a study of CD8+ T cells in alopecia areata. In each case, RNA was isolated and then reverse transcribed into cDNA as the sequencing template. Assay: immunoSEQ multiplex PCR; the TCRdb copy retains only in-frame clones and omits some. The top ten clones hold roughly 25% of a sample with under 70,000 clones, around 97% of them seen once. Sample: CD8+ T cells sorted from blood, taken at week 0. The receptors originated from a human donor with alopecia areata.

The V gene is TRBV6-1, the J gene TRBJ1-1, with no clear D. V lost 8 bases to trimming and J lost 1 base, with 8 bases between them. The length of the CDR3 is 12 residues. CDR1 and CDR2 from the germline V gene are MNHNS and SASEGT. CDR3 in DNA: TGTGCCAGCGGGAGCTGGAACACTGAAGCTTTCTTT. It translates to CASGSWNTEAFF.

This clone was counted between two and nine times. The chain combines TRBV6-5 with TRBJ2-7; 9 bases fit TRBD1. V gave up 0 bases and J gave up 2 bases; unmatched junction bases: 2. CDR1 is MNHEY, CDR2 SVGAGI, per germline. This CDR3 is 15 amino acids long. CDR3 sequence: CASSYSGTGTYEQYF. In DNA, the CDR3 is TGTGCCAGCAGTTACTCGGGGACAGGGACCTACGAGCAGTACTTC.

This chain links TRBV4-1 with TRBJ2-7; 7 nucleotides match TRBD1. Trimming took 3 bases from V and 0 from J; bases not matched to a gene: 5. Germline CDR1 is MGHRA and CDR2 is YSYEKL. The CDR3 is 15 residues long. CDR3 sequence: CASSQATGSSYEQYF. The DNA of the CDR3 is TGCGCCAGCAGCCAGGCGACAGGGAGCTCCTACGAGCAGTACTTC.

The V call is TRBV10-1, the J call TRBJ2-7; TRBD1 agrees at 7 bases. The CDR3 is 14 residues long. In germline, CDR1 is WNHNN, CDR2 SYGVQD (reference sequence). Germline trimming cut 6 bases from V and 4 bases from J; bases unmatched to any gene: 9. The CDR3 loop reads CASSLDRVGYEQYF. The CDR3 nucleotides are TGCGCCAGCAGCCTCGACAGGGTCGGGTACGAGCAGTACTTC.

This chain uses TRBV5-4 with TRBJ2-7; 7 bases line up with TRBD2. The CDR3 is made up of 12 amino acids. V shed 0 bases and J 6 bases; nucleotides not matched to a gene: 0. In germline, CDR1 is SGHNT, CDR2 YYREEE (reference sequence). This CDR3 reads CASSLGGGEQYF. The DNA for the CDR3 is TGTGCCAGCAGCTTGGGGGGGGGCGAGCAGTACTTC.

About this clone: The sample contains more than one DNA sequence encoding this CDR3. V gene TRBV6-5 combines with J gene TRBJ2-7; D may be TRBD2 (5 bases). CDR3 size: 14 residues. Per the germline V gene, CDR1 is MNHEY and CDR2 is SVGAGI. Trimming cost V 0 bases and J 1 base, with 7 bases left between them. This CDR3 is CASSYSRASYEQYF. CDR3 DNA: TGTGCCAGCAGTTACTCGAGGGCTTCCTACGAGCAGTACTTC.

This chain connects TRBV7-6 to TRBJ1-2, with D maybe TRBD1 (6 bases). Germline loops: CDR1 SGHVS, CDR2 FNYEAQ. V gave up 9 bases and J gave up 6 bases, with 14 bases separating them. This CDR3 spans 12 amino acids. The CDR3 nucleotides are TGTGCCAGTGAGGGGGTTGAAGATGGCTACACCTTC. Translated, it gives CASEGVEDGYTF. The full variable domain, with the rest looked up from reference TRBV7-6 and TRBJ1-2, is GAGVSQSPRYKVTKRGQDVALRCDPISGHVSLYWYRQALGQGPEFLTYFNYEAQQDKSGLPNDRFSAERPEGSISTLTIQRTEQRDSAMYRCASEGVEDGYTFGSGTRLTVV.

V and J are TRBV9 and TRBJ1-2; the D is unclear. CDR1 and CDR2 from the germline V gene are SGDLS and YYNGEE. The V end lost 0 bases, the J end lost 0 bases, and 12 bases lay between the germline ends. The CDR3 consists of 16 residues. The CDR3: CASSVEGDNPNYGYTF. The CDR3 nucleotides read TGTGCCAGCAGCGTAGAGGGTGACAACCCTAACTATGGCTACACCTTC.

The DNA of the CDR3 is TGTGCCAGCAGCTTTGTAGCGGGGGGGCGAAATGAGCAGTTCTTC. Protein: CASSFVAGGRNEQFF. The rearrangement uses TRBV7-2 and TRBJ2-1; TRBD2 aligns across 11 bases. Trimming at V came to 3 bases and at J to 7 bases, leaving 5 bases not matched to a gene. Germline V gene sequence: CDR1 SGHTA, CDR2 FQGNSA. The CDR3 sequence is 15 residues long.

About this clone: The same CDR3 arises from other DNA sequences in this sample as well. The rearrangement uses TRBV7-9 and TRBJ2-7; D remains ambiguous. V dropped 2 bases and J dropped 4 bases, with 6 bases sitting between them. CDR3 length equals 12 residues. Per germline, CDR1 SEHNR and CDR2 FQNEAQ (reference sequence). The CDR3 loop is CASSLQTYEQYF. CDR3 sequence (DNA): TGTGCCAGCAGCTTACAAACTTACGAGCAGTACTTC.

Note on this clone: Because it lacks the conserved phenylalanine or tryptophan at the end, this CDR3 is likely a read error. The CDR3 DNA sequence: TGCGCCAGCAGCCAACTTGGTGGCTACACCCTC. This gives the protein CASSQLGGYTL. The chain joins TRBV4-1 to TRBJ1-2; D is ambiguous. V lost 2 bases and J 7 bases, leaving 5 bases between the germline ends. Germline CDR1 and CDR2: MGHRA and YSYEKL. The CDR3 covers 11 residues.

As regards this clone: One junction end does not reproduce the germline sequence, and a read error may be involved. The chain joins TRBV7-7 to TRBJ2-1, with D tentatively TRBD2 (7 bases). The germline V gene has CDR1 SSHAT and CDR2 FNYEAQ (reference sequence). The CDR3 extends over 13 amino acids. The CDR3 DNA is TGTGCTAGCAGCTTAGGGGGAGGGGGTGAGCAGTTCTTC. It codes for CASSLGGGGEQFF.

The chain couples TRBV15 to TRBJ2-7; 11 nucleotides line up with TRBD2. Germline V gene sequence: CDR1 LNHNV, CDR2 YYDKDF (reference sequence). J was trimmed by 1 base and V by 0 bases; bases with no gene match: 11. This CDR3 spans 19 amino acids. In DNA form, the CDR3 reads TGTGCCACCAGCAGAGATCTTACTAGCGGGGGCTTCTTATCCTACGAGCAGTACTTC. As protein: CATSRDLTSGGFLSYEQYF.

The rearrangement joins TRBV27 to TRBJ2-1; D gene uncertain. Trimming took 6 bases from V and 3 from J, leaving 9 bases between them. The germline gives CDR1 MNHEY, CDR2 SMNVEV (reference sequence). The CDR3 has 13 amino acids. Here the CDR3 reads CASSGDGYNEQFF. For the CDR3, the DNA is TGTGCCAGCAGCGGAGACGGCTACAATGAGCAGTTCTTC.

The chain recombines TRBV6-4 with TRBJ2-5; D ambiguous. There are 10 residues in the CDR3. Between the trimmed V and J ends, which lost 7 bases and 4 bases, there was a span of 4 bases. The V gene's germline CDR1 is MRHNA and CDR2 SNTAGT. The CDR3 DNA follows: TGTGCCAGCATGGGAGAGACCCAGTACTTC. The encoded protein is CASMGETQYF.

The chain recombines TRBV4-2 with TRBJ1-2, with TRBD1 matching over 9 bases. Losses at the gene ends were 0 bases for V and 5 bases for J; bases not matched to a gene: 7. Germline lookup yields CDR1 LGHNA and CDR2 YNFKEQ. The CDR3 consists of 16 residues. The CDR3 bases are TGTGCCAGCAGCCAAGAGGCTACAGGGGGCCGATATGGCTACACCTTC. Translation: CASSQEATGGRYGYTF.

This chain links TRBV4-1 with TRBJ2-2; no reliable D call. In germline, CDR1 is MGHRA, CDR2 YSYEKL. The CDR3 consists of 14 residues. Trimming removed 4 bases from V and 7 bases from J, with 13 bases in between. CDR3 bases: TGCGCCAGCAGCCCCCACGGGCCATACGGGGAGCTGTTTTTT. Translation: CASSPHGPYGELFF.

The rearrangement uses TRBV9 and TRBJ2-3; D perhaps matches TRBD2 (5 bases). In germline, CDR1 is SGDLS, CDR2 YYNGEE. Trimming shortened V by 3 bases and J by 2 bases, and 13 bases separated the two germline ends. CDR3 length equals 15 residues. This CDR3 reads CASSAWVRATDTQYF. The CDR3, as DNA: TGTGCCAGCAGCGCTTGGGTGAGGGCCACAGATACGCAGTATTTT.

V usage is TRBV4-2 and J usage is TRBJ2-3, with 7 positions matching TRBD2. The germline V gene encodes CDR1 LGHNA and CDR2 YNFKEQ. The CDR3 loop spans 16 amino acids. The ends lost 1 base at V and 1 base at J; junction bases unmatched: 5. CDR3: CASSQGGGQGTDTQYF. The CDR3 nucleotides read TGTGCCAGCAGCCAAGGGGGGGGTCAGGGCACAGATACGCAGTATTTT.

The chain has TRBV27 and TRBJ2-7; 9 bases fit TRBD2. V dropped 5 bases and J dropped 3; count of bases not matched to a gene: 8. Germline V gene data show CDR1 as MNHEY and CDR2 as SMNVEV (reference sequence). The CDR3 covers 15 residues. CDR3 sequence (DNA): TGTGCCAGCAGTCTAGCGGGGACTCTCCTCTACGAGCAGTACTTC. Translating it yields CASSLAGTLLYEQYF.

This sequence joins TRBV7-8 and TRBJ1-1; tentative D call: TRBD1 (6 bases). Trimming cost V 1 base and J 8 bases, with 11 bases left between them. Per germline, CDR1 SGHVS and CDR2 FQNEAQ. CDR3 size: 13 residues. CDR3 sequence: CASSLVLGAEAFF. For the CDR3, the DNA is TGTGCCAGCAGCTTAGTCCTGGGGGCAGAAGCTTTCTTT.

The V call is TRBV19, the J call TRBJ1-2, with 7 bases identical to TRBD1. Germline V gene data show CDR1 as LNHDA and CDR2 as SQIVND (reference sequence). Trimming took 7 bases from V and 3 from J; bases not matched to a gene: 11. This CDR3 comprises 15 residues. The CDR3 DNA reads TGTGCCAGTACCCTAACACCGGGACAGCACTATGGCTACACCTTC. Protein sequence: CASTLTPGQHYGYTF. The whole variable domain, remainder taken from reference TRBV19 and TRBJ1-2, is DGGITQSPKYLFRKEGQNVTLSCEQNLNHDAMYWYRQDPGQGLRLIYYSQIVNDFQKGDIAEGYSVSREKKESFPLTVTSAQKNPTAFYLCASTLTPGQHYGYTFGSGTRLTVV.

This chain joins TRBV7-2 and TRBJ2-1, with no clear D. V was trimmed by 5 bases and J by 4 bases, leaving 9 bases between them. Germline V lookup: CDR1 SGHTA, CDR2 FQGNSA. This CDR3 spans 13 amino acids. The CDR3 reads CASSLDVYNEQFF. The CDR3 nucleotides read TGTGCCAGCAGCCTAGACGTATACAATGAGCAGTTCTTC. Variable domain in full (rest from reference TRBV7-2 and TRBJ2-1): GAGVSQSPSNKVTEKGKDVELRCDPISGHTALYWYRQSLGQGLEFLIYFQGNSAPDKSGLPSDRFSAERTGGSVSTLTIQRTQQEDSAVYLCASSLDVYNEQFFGPGTRLTVL.

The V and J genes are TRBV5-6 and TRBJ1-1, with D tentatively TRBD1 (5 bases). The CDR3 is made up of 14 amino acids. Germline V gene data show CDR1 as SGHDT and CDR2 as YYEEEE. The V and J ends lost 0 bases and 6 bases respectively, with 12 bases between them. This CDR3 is CASSLAQGGPEAFF. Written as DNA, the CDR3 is TGTGCCAGCAGCTTGGCGCAGGGAGGGCCTGAAGCTTTCTTT. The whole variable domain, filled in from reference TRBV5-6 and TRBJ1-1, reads DAGVTQSPTHLIKTRGQQVTLRCSPKSGHDTVSWYQQALGQGPQFIFQYYEEEERQRGNFPDRFSGHQFPNYSSELNVNALLLGDSALYLCASSLAQGGPEAFFGQGTRLTVV.

The CDR3 bases are TGCGCCAGCAGCCAAGAGGTAATTGACGCCTACAATGAGCAGTTCTTC. This translates into CASSQEVIDAYNEQFF. The J gene is TRBJ2-1, the V gene TRBV4-3; no reliable D call. CDR1 LGHNA and CDR2 YSLEER come from the germline V gene. The CDR3 is 16 residues long. V was shortened by 0 bases and J by 2 bases, with 11 bases between the two germline ends.

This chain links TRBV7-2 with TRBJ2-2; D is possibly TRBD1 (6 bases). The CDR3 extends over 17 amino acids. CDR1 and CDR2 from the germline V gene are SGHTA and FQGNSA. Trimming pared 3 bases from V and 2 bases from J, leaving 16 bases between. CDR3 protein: CASSFPRQGPNTGELFF. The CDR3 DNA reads TGTGCCAGCAGCTTCCCCCGTCAGGGGCCTAACACCGGGGAGCTGTTTTTT.

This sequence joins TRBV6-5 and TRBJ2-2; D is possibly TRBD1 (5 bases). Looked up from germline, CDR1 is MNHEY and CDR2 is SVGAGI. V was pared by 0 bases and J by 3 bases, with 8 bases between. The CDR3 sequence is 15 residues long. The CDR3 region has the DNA TGTGCCAGCAGTTACTCGACAGAGGACACCGGGGAGCTGTTTTTT. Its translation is CASSYSTEDTGELFF.

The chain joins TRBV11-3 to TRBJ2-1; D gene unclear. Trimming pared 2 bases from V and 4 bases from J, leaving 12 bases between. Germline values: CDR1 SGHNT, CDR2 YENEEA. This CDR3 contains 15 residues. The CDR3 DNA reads TGTGCCAGCAGCTTACGTCGAGGTTCTTACAATGAGCAGTTCTTC. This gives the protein CASSLRRGSYNEQFF. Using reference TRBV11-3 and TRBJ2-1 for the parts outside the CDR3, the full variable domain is EAGVVQSPRYKIIEKKQPVAFWCNPISGHNTLYWYLQNLGQGPELLIRYENEEAVDDSQLPKDRFSAERLKGVDSTLKIQPAELGDSAVYLCASSLRRGSYNEQFFGPGTRLTVL.

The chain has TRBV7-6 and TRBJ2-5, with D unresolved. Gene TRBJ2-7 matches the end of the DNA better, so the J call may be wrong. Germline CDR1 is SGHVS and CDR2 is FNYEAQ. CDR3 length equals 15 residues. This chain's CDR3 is CASSLMETPLVEQYF. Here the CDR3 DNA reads TGTGCCAGCAGCTTAATGGAGACCCCCCTTGTCGAGCAGTACTTC.

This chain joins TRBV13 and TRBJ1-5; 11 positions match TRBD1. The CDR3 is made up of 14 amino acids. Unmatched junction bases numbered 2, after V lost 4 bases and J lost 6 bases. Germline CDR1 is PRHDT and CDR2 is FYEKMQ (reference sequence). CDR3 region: CASSWGQGGQPQHF. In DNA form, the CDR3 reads TGTGCCAGCAGCTGGGGACAGGGGGGTCAGCCCCAGCATTTT.